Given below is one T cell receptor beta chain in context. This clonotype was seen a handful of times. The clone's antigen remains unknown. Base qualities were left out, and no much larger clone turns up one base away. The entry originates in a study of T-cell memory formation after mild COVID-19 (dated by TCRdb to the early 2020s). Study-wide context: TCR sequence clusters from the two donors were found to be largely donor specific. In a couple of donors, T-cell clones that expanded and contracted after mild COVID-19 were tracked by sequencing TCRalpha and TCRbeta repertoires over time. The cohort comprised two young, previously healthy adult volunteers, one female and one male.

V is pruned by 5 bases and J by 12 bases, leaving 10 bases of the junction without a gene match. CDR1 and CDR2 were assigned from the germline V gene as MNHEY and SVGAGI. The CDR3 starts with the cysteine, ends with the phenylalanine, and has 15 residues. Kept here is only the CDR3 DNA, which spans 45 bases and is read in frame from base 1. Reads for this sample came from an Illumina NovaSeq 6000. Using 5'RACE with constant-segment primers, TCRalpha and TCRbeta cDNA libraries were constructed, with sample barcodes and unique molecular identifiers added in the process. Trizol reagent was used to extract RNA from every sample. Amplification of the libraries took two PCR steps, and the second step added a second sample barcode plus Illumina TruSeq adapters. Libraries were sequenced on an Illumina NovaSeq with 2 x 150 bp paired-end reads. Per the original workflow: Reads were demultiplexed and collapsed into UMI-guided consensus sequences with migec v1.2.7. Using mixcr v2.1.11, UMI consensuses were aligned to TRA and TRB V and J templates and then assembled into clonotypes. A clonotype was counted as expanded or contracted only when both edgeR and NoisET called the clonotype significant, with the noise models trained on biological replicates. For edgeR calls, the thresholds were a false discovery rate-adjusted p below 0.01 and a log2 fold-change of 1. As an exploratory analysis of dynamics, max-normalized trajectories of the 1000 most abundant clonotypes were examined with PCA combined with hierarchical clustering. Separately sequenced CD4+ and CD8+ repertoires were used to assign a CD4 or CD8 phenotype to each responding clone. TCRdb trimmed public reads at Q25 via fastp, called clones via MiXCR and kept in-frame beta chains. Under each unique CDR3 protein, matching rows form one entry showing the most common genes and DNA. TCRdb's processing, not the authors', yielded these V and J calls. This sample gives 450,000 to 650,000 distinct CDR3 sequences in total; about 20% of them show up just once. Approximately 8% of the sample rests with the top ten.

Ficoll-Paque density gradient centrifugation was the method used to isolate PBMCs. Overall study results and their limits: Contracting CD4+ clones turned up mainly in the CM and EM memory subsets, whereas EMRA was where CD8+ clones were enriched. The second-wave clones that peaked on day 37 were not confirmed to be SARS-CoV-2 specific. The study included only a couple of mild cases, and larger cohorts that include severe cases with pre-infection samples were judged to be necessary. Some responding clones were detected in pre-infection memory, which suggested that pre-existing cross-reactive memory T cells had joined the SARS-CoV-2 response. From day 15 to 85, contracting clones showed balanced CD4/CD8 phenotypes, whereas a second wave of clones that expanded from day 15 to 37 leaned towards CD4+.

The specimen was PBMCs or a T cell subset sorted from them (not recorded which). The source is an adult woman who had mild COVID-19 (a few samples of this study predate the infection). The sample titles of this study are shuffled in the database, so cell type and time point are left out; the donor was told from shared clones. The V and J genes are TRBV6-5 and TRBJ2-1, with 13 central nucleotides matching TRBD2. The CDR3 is CASSTTSGGRGTQFF. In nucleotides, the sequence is TGTGCCAGCAGTACGACTAGCGGGGGGCGGGGAACGCAGTTCTTC.